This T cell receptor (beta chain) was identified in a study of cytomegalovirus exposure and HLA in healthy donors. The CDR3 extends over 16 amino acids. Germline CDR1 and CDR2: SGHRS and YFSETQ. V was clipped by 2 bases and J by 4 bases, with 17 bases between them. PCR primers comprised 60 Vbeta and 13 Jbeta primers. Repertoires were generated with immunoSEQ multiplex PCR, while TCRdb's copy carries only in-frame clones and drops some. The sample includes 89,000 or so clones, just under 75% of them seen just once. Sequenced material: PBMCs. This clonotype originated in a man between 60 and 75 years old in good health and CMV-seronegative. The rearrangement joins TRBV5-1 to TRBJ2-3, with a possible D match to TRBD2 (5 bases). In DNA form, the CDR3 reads TGCGCCAGCAGCTTCTTGGGTTCTACCGGGGCAGATACGCAGTATTTT. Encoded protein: CASSFLGSTGADTQYF. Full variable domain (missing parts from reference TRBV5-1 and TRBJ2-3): KAGVTQTPRYLIKTRGQQVTLSCSPISGHRSVSWYQQTPGQGLQFLFEYFSETQRNKGNFPGRFSGRQFSNSRSEMNVSTLELGDSALYLCASSFLGSTGADTQYFGPGTRLTVL.